This passage covers 31 T cell receptor beta chains from one sample sequenced in a study of T cell responses to AZD1222 COVID-19 vaccine. Sequenced by immunoSEQ multiplex PCR; TCRdb stores in-frame clones only, minus some. Found here are about 100,000 clones, 80% to 90% of them singletons; the top ten hold 3% to 4%. The sequences come from peripheral blood, collected on day 0 of AZD1222 vaccination. All receptors come from an adult in good health.

The chain has TRBV19 and TRBJ1-5; D perhaps matches TRBD1 (5 bases). Trimming shortened V by 5 bases and J by 5 bases, and 10 bases separated the two germline ends. CDR1 and CDR2 from the germline V gene are LNHDA and SQIVND (reference sequence). The CDR3 is 13 residues long. The CDR3 here is CASSRGADQPQHF. The CDR3 nucleotides are TGTGCCAGTAGTCGCGGGGCCGATCAGCCCCAGCATTTT. Full variable domain (outside the CDR3, taken from reference TRBV19 and TRBJ1-5): DGGITQSPKYLFRKEGQNVTLSCEQNLNHDAMYWYRQDPGQGLRLIYYSQIVNDFQKGDIAEGYSVSREKKESFPLTVTSAQKNPTAFYLCASSRGADQPQHFGDGTRLSIL.

This clone has a handful of counts. The chain links TRBV7-2 to TRBJ1-2; D is perhaps TRBD1 (5 bases). Trimming stripped 5 bases from V and 2 bases from J, with 6 bases between. Germline V gene data show CDR1 as SGHTA and CDR2 as FQGNSA. The CDR3 extends over 12 amino acids. CDR3 DNA sequence: TGTGCCAGCAGCAGACAGAACTATGGCTACACCTTC. It yields the protein CASSRQNYGYTF.

This chain links TRBV4-2 with TRBJ2-1; tentatively, D is TRBD1 (5 bases). This CDR3 comprises 12 residues. The germline CDR1 and CDR2 sequences are LGHNA and YNFKEQ. The V end lost 4 bases, the J end lost 9 bases, and 10 bases lay between the germline ends. The DNA of the CDR3 is TGTGCCAGCAGCCCCCAGGGTAGTGAGCAGTTCTTC. As protein: CASSPQGSEQFF.

This chain uses TRBV7-9 with TRBJ1-2; D is ambiguous. Trimming left V 1 base short and J 6 bases short, with 12 bases between. The CDR3 loop spans 14 amino acids. CDR1 is SEHNR, CDR2 FQNEAQ, per germline (reference sequence). DNA for the CDR3: TGTGCCAGCAGCTTAGTACGGGTTAGAAATGGCTACACCTTC. This codes for CASSLVRVRNGYTF.

This chain connects TRBV7-9 to TRBJ2-7; D remains ambiguous. This CDR3 region has 15 residues. With 1 base removed from V and 2 bases from J, the gap between germline ends came to 12 bases. The germline gives CDR1 SEHNR, CDR2 FQNEAQ (reference sequence). The CDR3 bases are TGTGCCAGCAGCTTAGGAGGAGAGGAAACCTACGAGCAGTACTTC. The encoded protein is CASSLGGEETYEQYF.

V is TRBV9 and J is TRBJ2-7; 10 nucleotides line up with TRBD1. CDR1 and CDR2 from the germline V gene are SGDLS and YYNGEE. This CDR3 is built from 15 residues. The V and J ends lost 5 bases and 6 bases, in that order; junction bases with no gene match: 11. The CDR3 is CASSPRDRGIGEQYF. The CDR3 nucleotides are TGTGCCAGCAGTCCCCGGGACAGGGGAATCGGCGAGCAGTACTTC.

The chain joins TRBV4-2 to TRBJ1-1; D might be TRBD1 (6 bases). The germline CDR1 and CDR2 sequences are LGHNA and YNFKEQ. Trimming shortened V by 1 base and J by 11 bases, and 20 bases separated the two germline ends. The CDR3 consists of 15 residues. This chain's CDR3 is CASSQARGQALRAFF. The CDR3 DNA follows: TGTGCCAGCAGCCAAGCGCGGGGGCAGGCCCTGAGGGCTTTCTTT.

This clone was counted between two and nine times. This chain links TRBV11-2 with TRBJ2-1; D is possibly TRBD1 (6 bases). The CDR3 totals 15 residues. V lost 5 bases to trimming and J lost 0 bases, with 11 bases between them. Germline V gene data show CDR1 as SGHAT and CDR2 as FQNNGV. The CDR3 region has the DNA TGTGCCAGCAGCCCCACAGGGATCTCCTACAATGAGCAGTTCTTC. The encoded protein is CASSPTGISYNEQFF.

This chain uses TRBV6-5 with TRBJ2-7, with TRBD1 identical over 8 bases. This CDR3 is built from 14 residues. The junction had 8 bases not matched to a gene; V was cut back by 6 bases and J by 4 bases. Per germline, CDR1 MNHEY and CDR2 SVGAGI. CDR3 in amino acids: CASRNAQGAYEQYF. The CDR3 DNA reads as TGTGCCAGCAGGAACGCGCAGGGGGCATACGAGCAGTACTTC.

The chain carries TRBV21-1 and TRBJ2-7; the D call of TRBD2 is as the table states it, not checked on the DNA. TRBV21-1 is flagged as a pseudogene. The CDR3 has 12 residues. The CDR3 region has the DNA TGTGCCAGCAGCAAAGGAGGTGGGGAGCAGTACTTC. Protein: CASSKGGGEQYF.

J is TRBJ2-5 and V is TRBV7-8; possibly TRBD2 for D (6 bases). V lost 1 base, J lost 4 bases, and 10 bases lay in between. The CDR3 sequence is 14 residues long. Germline CDR1 is SGHVS and CDR2 is FQNEAQ. DNA of the CDR3: TGTGCCAGCAGCTTAGGGAGGAGGGCAGAGACCCAGTACTTC. This translates into CASSLGRRAETQYF. Filled out from reference TRBV7-8 and TRBJ2-5, the complete variable domain reads GAGVSQSPRYKVAKRGQDVALRCDPISGHVSLFWYQQALGQGPEFLTYFQNEAQLDKSGLPSDRFFAERPEGSVSTLKIQRTQQEDSAVYLCASSLGRRAETQYFGPGTRLLVL.

This rearrangement joins TRBV9 to TRBJ2-5, with D unclear. V dropped 4 bases and J dropped 0 bases, with 13 bases sitting between them. The CDR3 length is 15 residues. Germline lookup yields CDR1 SGDLS and CDR2 YYNGEE. In DNA form, the CDR3 reads TGTGCCAGCAGCCCCCAGGTCACGTACCAAGAGACCCAGTACTTC. This codes for CASSPQVTYQETQYF. The full variable domain, with the rest looked up from reference TRBV9 and TRBJ2-5, is DSGVTQTPKHLITATGQRVTLRCSPRSGDLSVYWYQQSLDQGLQFLIQYYNGEERAKGNILERFSAQQFPDLHSELNLSSLELGDSALYFCASSPQVTYQETQYFGPGTRLLVL.

In DNA form, the CDR3 reads TGTGCCAGCAGCCCCAGGACTAGCGGGGTCACCGGGGAGCTGTTTTTT. Encoded protein: CASSPRTSGVTGELFF. The rearrangement links TRBV5-4 to TRBJ2-2; TRBD2 aligns across 12 bases. V lost 4 bases to trimming and J lost 4 bases; unmatched junction nucleotides: 5. The CDR3 has 16 residues. Germline V gene sequence: CDR1 SGHNT, CDR2 YYREEE (reference sequence).

The genes are TRBV30 and TRBJ1-5; D is unresolved. The ends were cut back, 1 base at V and 4 bases at J, with 5 bases in the middle. The CDR3 consists of 12 residues. Germline assignment: CDR1 GTSNPN and CDR2 SVGIG (reference sequence). The CDR3 protein is CAWSAGNQPQHF. Written as DNA, the CDR3 is TGTGCCTGGAGTGCCGGGAATCAGCCCCAGCATTTT.

The J gene is TRBJ1-2, the V gene TRBV12-3 or TRBV12-4; D is undetermined. The CDR3 consists of 13 residues. V lost 3 bases to trimming and J lost 8 bases, with 13 bases between them. CDR3 in DNA: TGTGCCAGCAGTTTGGCCGCGGGGATAGGCTACACCTTC. Translating it yields CASSLAAGIGYTF.

The chain uses TRBV9 and TRBJ2-7; perhaps D is TRBD1 or TRBD2 (6 bases each). This CDR3 is built from 16 residues. Germline V gene data show CDR1 as SGDLS and CDR2 as YYNGEE. Trimming pared 0 bases from V and 3 bases from J, leaving 16 bases between. CDR3 coding DNA: TGTGCCAGCAGCGTAGGGGGGGCTTACAGGGACTACGAGCAGTACTTC. It translates to CASSVGGAYRDYEQYF.

V gene TRBV7-9 combines with J gene TRBJ2-3; a weak D match, TRBD2 (6 bases). This CDR3 is 12 amino acids long. Looked up from germline, CDR1 is SEHNR and CDR2 is FQNEAQ (reference sequence). Trimming stripped 6 bases from V and 5 bases from J, with 9 bases between. CDR3 DNA: TGTGCCAGCAGGCAGGAGGGAGATACGCAGTATTTT. Translated, it gives CASRQEGDTQYF.

This rearrangement joins TRBV10-3 to TRBJ2-7; TRBD2 matches 8 bases. Per the germline V gene, CDR1 is ENHRY and CDR2 is SYGVKD. The CDR3 has 15 residues. V gave up 5 bases and J gave up 2 bases; unmatched junction bases: 8. The CDR3 sequence is CAISTVRGGAYEQYF. The CDR3 DNA sequence: TGTGCCATCAGTACCGTCCGGGGGGGGGCCTACGAGCAGTACTTC.

The chain couples TRBV6-1 to TRBJ2-7; possibly TRBD2 for D (5 bases). The CDR3 is made up of 13 amino acids. Germline assignment: CDR1 MNHNS and CDR2 SASEGT. V was pared by 1 base and J by 12 bases, with 16 bases between. In DNA form, the CDR3 reads TGTGCCAGCAGTGAAGGAAGGACGACGGGATTGTACTTC. This sequence encodes CASSEGRTTGLYF.

V is TRBV7-2 and J is TRBJ1-5; D not resolved. This CDR3 spans 14 amino acids. V was clipped by 4 bases and J by 7 bases, with 14 bases between them. Per the germline V gene, CDR1 is SGHTA and CDR2 is FQGNSA. CDR3 in DNA: TGTGCCAGCAGCTCCATGGCGGATGAACAGCCCCAGCATTTT. Its protein product is CASSSMADEQPQHF.

A word on this clone: Other DNA sequences in this sample translate to the same CDR3. The chain couples TRBV7-8 to TRBJ1-5; D is unresolved. Deletions cut 2 bases from V and 5 bases from J, with 7 bases between. The CDR3 covers 13 residues. Germline CDR1 SGHVS, CDR2 FQNEAQ. CDR3 coding DNA: TGTGCCAGCAGCTTATCAGATGATCAGCCCCAGCATTTT. Translated, it gives CASSLSDDQPQHF. Full variable domain (remainder filled in from reference TRBV7-8 and TRBJ1-5): GAGVSQSPRYKVAKRGQDVALRCDPISGHVSLFWYQQALGQGPEFLTYFQNEAQLDKSGLPSDRFFAERPEGSVSTLKIQRTQQEDSAVYLCASSLSDDQPQHFGDGTRLSIL.

This clone has more than one count but fewer than ten. CDR3 sequence (DNA): TGTGCCTGGAGTTCCGGCAGGGGGCAGGGATCTTTCTTT. Protein sequence: CAWSSGRGQGSFF. The V call is TRBV30, the J call TRBJ1-1; 8 bases map to TRBD1. The CDR3 contains 13 residues. Germline V CDR1 and CDR2: GTSNPN, SVGIG (reference sequence). Trimming removed 2 bases from V and 12 bases from J; junction bases left unmatched: 11.

The chain uses TRBV6-2 or TRBV6-3 and TRBJ2-7, with D tentatively TRBD1 (5 bases). The V and J ends lost 7 bases and 2 bases respectively, with 15 bases between them. Germline CDR1 reads MNHEY; CDR2 reads SVGEGT. The CDR3 consists of 14 residues. The CDR3 coding sequence is TGTGCCAGCAACCCTACGCCAGGGACCTACGAGCAGTACTTC. This sequence encodes CASNPTPGTYEQYF.

The chain has TRBV6-1 and TRBJ2-7, with D unclear. This CDR3 contains 11 residues. The V end was cut by 0 bases, the J end by 3 bases, with 0 bases between. CDR1 and CDR2 (germline): MNHNS, SASEGT. CDR3 in DNA: TGTGCCAGCAGTGAAGCCTACGAGCAGTACTTC. Its protein product is CASSEAYEQYF.

The V call is TRBV19, the J call TRBJ1-1; D is unresolved. The germline V gene has CDR1 LNHDA and CDR2 SQIVND (reference sequence). CDR3 size: 14 residues. Trimming pared 3 bases from V and 1 base from J, leaving 9 bases between. CDR3 loop: CASSIGSTNTEAFF. The CDR3 nucleotides are TGTGCCAGTAGTATCGGGTCCACGAACACTGAAGCTTTCTTT.

As for this clone: Compared with germline, one end of the junction differs, possibly owing to a read error. This chain connects TRBV28 to TRBJ1-2; D ambiguous. The CDR3 is 13 residues long. Per germline, CDR1 MDHEN and CDR2 SYDVKM. DNA for the CDR3: TGTGCCAGCAGTTTATTTCTATTAGCGGAGACTGCCTTC. Translating it yields CASSLFLLAETAF.

The chain recombines TRBV30 with TRBJ1-2; D is perhaps TRBD1 (6 bases). Germline V CDR1 and CDR2: GTSNPN, SVGIG (reference sequence). The CDR3 contains 20 residues. Between the trimmed V and J ends, which lost 3 bases and 1 base, there was a span of 30 bases. This CDR3 is CAWSVSPRFRGFLINYGYTF. CDR3 in DNA: TGTGCCTGGAGCGTATCCCCTCGGTTCAGGGGATTTTTAATTAACTATGGCTACACCTTC.

The J gene is TRBJ1-6, the V gene TRBV7-6; perhaps TRBD1 as D (5 bases). The germline V and J ends were trimmed by 5 bases and 9 bases, with 14 bases remaining between them. Germline V lookup: CDR1 SGHVS, CDR2 FNYEAQ. The CDR3 spans 14 residues. The chain's CDR3 is CASSPGTEASPLHF. As DNA, the CDR3 is TGTGCCAGCAGCCCCGGGACGGAGGCTTCACCCCTCCACTTT. The full variable domain, its missing parts supplied by reference TRBV7-6 and TRBJ1-6, is GAGVSQSPRYKVTKRGQDVALRCDPISGHVSLYWYRQALGQGPEFLTYFNYEAQQDKSGLPNDRFSAERPEGSISTLTIQRTEQRDSAMYRCASSPGTEASPLHFGNGTRLTVT.

The genes are TRBV7-8 and TRBJ1-6, with 9 bases matching TRBD1. The CDR3 length is 14 residues. Germline V CDR1 and CDR2: SGHVS, FQNEAQ. Trimming removed 5 bases from V and 7 bases from J; junction bases left unmatched: 3. The CDR3 loop reads CASSAGQGNSPLHF. DNA for the CDR3: TGTGCCAGCAGCGCCGGACAGGGGAATTCACCCCTCCACTTT.

The gene calls are TRBV24-1 and TRBJ1-1, with TRBD1 identical over 8 bases. CDR3 size: 13 residues. With V trimmed by 9 bases and J by 0 bases, 2 bases remained unmatched. Germline V gene data show CDR1 as KGHDR and CDR2 as SFDVKD. CDR3 nucleotide sequence: TGTGCCACCCGGGACAGGATGAACACTGAAGCTTTCTTT. Translating it yields CATRDRMNTEAFF.

The chain carries TRBV18 and TRBJ2-2; D is tentatively TRBD1 or TRBD2 (5 bases each). The CDR3 is made up of 16 amino acids. V lost 3 bases to trimming and J lost 4 bases, with 15 bases between them. Per the germline V gene, CDR1 is KGHSH and CDR2 is LQKENI. The CDR3 DNA is TGTGCCAGCTCACCCCGACAGTTCCGGGGCACCGGGGAGCTGTTTTTT. Protein sequence: CASSPRQFRGTGELFF.